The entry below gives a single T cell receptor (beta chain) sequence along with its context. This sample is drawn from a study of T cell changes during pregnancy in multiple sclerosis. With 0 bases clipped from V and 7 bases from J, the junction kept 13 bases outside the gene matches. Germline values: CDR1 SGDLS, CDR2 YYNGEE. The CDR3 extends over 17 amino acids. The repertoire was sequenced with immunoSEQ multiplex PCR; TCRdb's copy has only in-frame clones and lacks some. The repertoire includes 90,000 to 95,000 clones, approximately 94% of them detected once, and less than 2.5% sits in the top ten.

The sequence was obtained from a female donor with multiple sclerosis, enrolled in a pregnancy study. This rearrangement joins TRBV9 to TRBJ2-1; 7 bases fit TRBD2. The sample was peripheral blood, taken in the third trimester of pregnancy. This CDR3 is CASSVAPAGVLGNEQFF. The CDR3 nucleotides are TGTGCCAGCAGCGTAGCTCCGGCGGGAGTTCTTGGGAATGAGCAGTTCTTC.